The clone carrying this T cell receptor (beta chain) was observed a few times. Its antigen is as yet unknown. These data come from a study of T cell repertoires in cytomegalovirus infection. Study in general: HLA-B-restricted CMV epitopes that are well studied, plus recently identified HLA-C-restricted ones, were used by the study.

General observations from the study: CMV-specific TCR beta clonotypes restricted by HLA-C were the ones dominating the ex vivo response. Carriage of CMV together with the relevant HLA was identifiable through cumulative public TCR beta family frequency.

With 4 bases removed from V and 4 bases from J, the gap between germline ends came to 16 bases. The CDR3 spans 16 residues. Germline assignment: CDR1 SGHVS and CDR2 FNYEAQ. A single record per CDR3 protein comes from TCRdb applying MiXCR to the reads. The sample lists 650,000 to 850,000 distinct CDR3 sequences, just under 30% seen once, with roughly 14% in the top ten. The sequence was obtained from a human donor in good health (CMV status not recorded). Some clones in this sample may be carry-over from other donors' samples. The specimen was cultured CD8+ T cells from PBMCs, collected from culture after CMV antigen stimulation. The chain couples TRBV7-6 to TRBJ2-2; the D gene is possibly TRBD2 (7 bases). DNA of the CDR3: TGTGCCAGCAGCTCCCTTCTTGGGGGGGCCACCGGGGAGCTGTTTTTT. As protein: CASSSLLGGATGELFF.